These T cell receptor beta chains were read from a single sample in a study of T cell responses to AZD1222 COVID-19 vaccine. TCRdb keeps only in-frame clones here, not all; method: immunoSEQ multiplex PCR. The top ten clones hold around 9.8% of a sample with some 71,000 clones, roughly 89% of them seen once. The sample consisted of peripheral blood, taken on day 0 of AZD1222 vaccination. Receptors originate from an adult in good health. Both conserved end residues are part of each CDR3. Fields, in order: D gene, clone size, V gene, J gene, CDR3 protein, CDR3 DNA. D genes are given only for firm matches. Clone size, where shown, is once, few, many, or a class for clones that have expanded.

D: NA; size: NA; V: TRBV2; J: TRBJ1-6; CDR3: CASSPESNSPLHF; DNA: TGTGCCAGCAGTCCAGAATCGAATTCACCCCTCCACTTT
D: NA; size: NA; V: TRBV2; J: TRBJ2-7; CDR3: CASSDVGGAYEQYF; DNA: TGTGCCAGCAGTGACGTGGGGGGAGCCTACGAGCAGTACTTC
D: NA; size: NA; V: TRBV7-9; J: TRBJ2-7; CDR3: CASSLWGRSSYEQYF; DNA: TGTGCCAGCAGCTTATGGGGCAGGTCGTCCTACGAGCAGTACTTC
D: TRBD2; size: NA; V: TRBV5-6; J: TRBJ2-3; CDR3: CASSPGGPSDTQYF; DNA: TGTGCCAGCTCCCCGGGGGGGCCATCTGATACGCAGTATTTT
D: NA; size: NA; V: TRBV7-2; J: TRBJ2-1; CDR3: CASSLGLSYNEQFF; DNA: TGTGCCAGCAGCTTAGGGCTGTCCTACAATGAGCAGTTCTTC
D: NA; size: NA; V: TRBV29-1; J: TRBJ1-5; CDR3: CSVVLPDHQPQHF; DNA: TGCAGCGTTGTGTTGCCCGACCATCAGCCCCAGCATTTT
D: NA; size: NA; V: TRBV7-9; J: TRBJ1-1; CDR3: CASTHDRHPEAFF; DNA: TGTGCCAGCACCCACGACCGCCACCCGGAGGCTTTCTTT
D: NA; size: NA; V: TRBV28; J: TRBJ2-7; CDR3: CATMGGPYEQYF; DNA: TGTGCCACCATGGGGGGGCCCTACGAGCAGTACTTC
D: NA; size: few; V: TRBV2; J: TRBJ1-2; CDR3: CASSAGNYGYTF; DNA: TGTGCCAGCAGTGCAGGGAACTATGGCTACACCTTC
D: NA; size: NA; V: TRBV6-6; J: TRBJ1-5; CDR3: CASSYSISSQPQHF; DNA: TGTGCCAGCAGTTACTCGATCAGCAGTCAGCCCCAGCATTTT
D: TRBD1; size: NA; V: TRBV7-9; J: TRBJ1-2; CDR3: CASSFGGGQGLDGYTF; DNA: TGTGCCAGCAGCTTCGGGGGCGGACAGGGACTGGATGGCTACACCTTC
D: NA; size: few; V: TRBV4-2; J: TRBJ1-2; CDR3: CASSQDAGGGYGYTF; DNA: TGTGCCAGCAGCCAAGATGCGGGGGGAGGCTATGGCTACACCTTC
D: TRBD1; size: NA; V: TRBV7-9; J: TRBJ2-1; CDR3: CASSLSLGQGTHEQFF; DNA: TGTGCCAGCAGCTTAAGCTTAGGACAGGGGACCCATGAGCAGTTCTTC
D: NA; size: NA; V: TRBV6-6; J: TRBJ1-5; CDR3: CASSPTGNQPQHF; DNA: TGTGCCAGCAGTCCCACGGGCAATCAGCCCCAGCATTTT
D: NA; size: NA; V: TRBV5-1; J: TRBJ2-3; CDR3: CASSLNGGATDTQYF; DNA: TGCGCCAGCAGCTTGAATGGGGGGGCCACAGATACGCAGTATTTT
D: NA; size: NA; V: TRBV28; J: TRBJ2-5; CDR3: CASSLGEAQYF; DNA: TGTGCCAGCAGTTTAGGAGAGGCCCAGTACTTC
D: NA; size: NA; V: TRBV6-5; J: TRBJ1-3; CDR3: CASSYGDPGNTIYF; DNA: TGTGCCAGCAGTTACGGGGACCCCGGAAACACCATATATTTT
D: TRBD1; size: NA; V: TRBV13; J: TRBJ1-2; CDR3: CASSLSGIGGDRVYGYTF; DNA: TGTGCCAGCAGCTTATCGGGCATAGGGGGGGACAGGGTTTATGGCTACACCTTC
D: TRBD2; size: NA; V: TRBV6-4; J: TRBJ2-3; CDR3: CASSALAGEADTQYF; DNA: TGTGCCAGCAGTGCGCTAGCGGGGGAGGCAGATACGCAGTATTTT
D: NA; size: once; V: TRBV4-3; J: TRBJ1-1; CDR3: CASSQENRADTEAFF; DNA: TGCGCCAGCAGCCAAGAGAACAGGGCGGACACTGAAGCTTTCTTT
D: NA; size: NA; V: TRBV28; J: TRBJ1-1; CDR3: CASITPTQLMNTEAFF; DNA: TGTGCCAGCATCACCCCCACCCAGCTAATGAACACTGAAGCTTTCTTT
D: NA; size: NA; V: TRBV5-1; J: TRBJ1-1; CDR3: CASRRGENTEAFF; DNA: TGCGCCAGCAGGAGGGGGGAGAACACTGAAGCTTTCTTT